The 30 T cell receptor beta chains in this list originate from one sample, sequenced in a study of blood T cell repertoires in COVID-19 (TCRdb year 2020). Libraries were prepared through the immunoSEQ multiplex PCR assay. This is the immuneACCESS table as TCRdb keeps it, with only in-frame sequences that have V and J called. A part of the clones is gone; compared with another copy, unresolved V genes explain less than half, and the rest is unexplained. In this sample the table shows about 110,000 clones, approximately 91% of which occur a single time. The top ten constitute 6.5% to 10% of the sample. The source material was peripheral blood. These TCRs come from a woman in her 70s who had recovered from COVID-19.

The chain combines TRBV7-9 with TRBJ2-7; 10 positions match TRBD1. V was clipped by 4 bases and J by 5 bases; unmatched bases: 8. The CDR3 is 15 amino acids. Germline CDR1 is SEHNR and CDR2 is FQNEAQ (reference sequence). The CDR3 DNA reads as TGTGCCAGCAGCTCTTCCGGGACAGGGGACCACGAGCAGTACTTC. Encoded protein: CASSSSGTGDHEQYF.

V usage is TRBV12-3 or TRBV12-4 and J usage is TRBJ1-2; tentatively, D is TRBD1 (5 bases). The ends were cut back, 8 bases at V and 4 bases at J, with 14 bases in the middle. The CDR3 is made up of 13 amino acids. CDR3 protein: CASGGSTPYGYTF. The DNA of the CDR3 is TGTGCCAGCGGGGGGAGTACTCCCTATGGCTACACCTTC.

The genes are TRBV7-2 and TRBJ2-1; the match to TRBD1 covers 9 bases. CDR1 is SGHTA and CDR2 is FQGNSA in the germline V gene. With 5 bases clipped from V and 10 bases from J, the junction kept 12 bases outside the gene matches. CDR3 length equals 15 residues. CDR3 nucleotide sequence: TGTGCCAGCAGCATCCGACAGGGGGGGCTAGGGGAGCAGTTCTTC. It yields the protein CASSIRQGGLGEQFF.

The chain has TRBV30 and TRBJ2-2; tentative D call: TRBD2 (6 bases). Germline CDR1 reads GTSNPN; CDR2 reads SVGIG (reference sequence). The CDR3 is 13 amino acids. CDR3 DNA sequence: TGTGCATATTCGACTAGTTCAGCCGGGGAGCTGTTTTTT. This sequence encodes CAYSTSSAGELFF.

The rearrangement joins TRBV7-2 to TRBJ1-6; 7 bases align to TRBD1. The CDR3 covers 15 residues. The J segment lost 7 bases and the V segment lost 4 bases, leaving 7 bases of the junction unmatched. From germline, CDR1 is SGHTA and CDR2 FQGNSA. CDR3 nucleotides: TGTGCCAGCAGCTCGTCGGGACAGCCCAATTCACCCCTCCACTTT. It encodes CASSSSGQPNSPLHF.

The rearrangement links TRBV6-5 to TRBJ2-3; 8 nucleotides agree with TRBD1. Trimming cost V 2 bases and J 7 bases; bases outside gene matches: 11. The CDR3 spans 16 residues. Germline CDR1 MNHEY, CDR2 SVGAGI. CDR3 in amino acids: CASSYGLSGGQNTQYF. The CDR3 bases are TGTGCCAGCAGTTACGGTCTGTCAGGGGGCCAGAATACGCAGTATTTT.

J is TRBJ1-5 and V is TRBV19; D gene ambiguous. Trimming took off 2 bases at V and 7 bases at J, with 18 bases between the two ends. Germline V lookup: CDR1 LNHDA, CDR2 SQIVND (reference sequence). The CDR3 runs to 16 residues. In DNA form, the CDR3 reads TGTGCCAGTAGTATAACTGCCGCGGGAGGAGGGCAGCCCCAGCATTTT. It translates to CASSITAAGGGQPQHF.

The V call is TRBV27, the J call TRBJ2-1; a possible D gene is TRBD1 (6 bases). V was cut by 4 bases and J by 9 bases, with 7 bases left in between. Germline CDR1 and CDR2: MNHEY and SMNVEV (reference sequence). CDR3 size: 11 residues. In nucleotides, the CDR3 is TGTGCCAGCAGTTCCAGGGGTGAGCAGTTCTTC. Residues: CASSSRGEQFF.

The chain couples TRBV4-3 to TRBJ1-2; D not certain. CDR1 and CDR2 from the germline V gene are LGHNA and YSLEER. The V end was cut by 4 bases, the J end by 6 bases, with 12 bases between. The CDR3 extends over 13 amino acids. The CDR3 coding sequence is TGCGCCAGCAGCCTCCAGGAGGGCGATGGCTACACCTTC. Translated, it gives CASSLQEGDGYTF.

The chain couples TRBV7-9 to TRBJ2-7; no clear D gene. The CDR3 is 13 amino acids. Looked up from germline, CDR1 is SEHNR and CDR2 is FQNEAQ (reference sequence). V dropped 5 bases and J dropped 6 bases, with 14 bases sitting between them. CDR3 coding DNA: TGTGCCAGCAGCGGCCCCTCCCCTGTCGAGCAGTACTTC. Its protein product is CASSGPSPVEQYF.

This rearrangement joins TRBV19 to TRBJ1-1, with 7 bases identical to TRBD1. CDR3 length: 14 amino acids. Trimming at V came to 9 bases and at J to 0 bases, leaving 7 bases not matched to a gene. CDR1 and CDR2 from the germline V gene are LNHDA and SQIVND (reference sequence). CDR3 amino acids: CASHLGQMNTEAFF. The CDR3 DNA is TGTGCCAGCCACTTGGGACAGATGAACACTGAAGCTTTCTTT.

This chain uses TRBV7-2 with TRBJ2-2, with D tentatively TRBD1 (6 bases). This CDR3 has 15 amino acids. Germline CDR1 reads SGHTA; CDR2 reads FQGNSA. V lost 2 bases, J lost 3 bases, and 10 bases lay in between. The CDR3 DNA reads TGTGCCAGCAGCTTACCGGGACAAGACACCGGGGAGCTGTTTTTT. Encoded protein: CASSLPGQDTGELFF. The full variable domain, its missing parts supplied by reference TRBV7-2 and TRBJ2-2, is GAGVSQSPSNKVTEKGKDVELRCDPISGHTALYWYRQSLGQGLEFLIYFQGNSAPDKSGLPSDRFSAERTGGSVSTLTIQRTQQEDSAVYLCASSLPGQDTGELFFGEGSRLTVL.

The rearrangement joins TRBV5-1 to TRBJ2-3, with 9 nucleotides matching TRBD1. V shed 5 bases, J shed 4 bases, and the junction held 11 bases outside the gene matches. This CDR3 region has 16 residues. In germline, CDR1 is SGHRS, CDR2 YFSETQ. The CDR3 region has the DNA TGCGCCAGCAGGCTTAAACAGGGGGCTGGTTCAGATACGCAGTATTTT. Translation gives CASRLKQGAGSDTQYF.

V usage is TRBV18 and J usage is TRBJ2-1; TRBD2 matches at 7 bases. J gave up 6 bases and V 1 base, and 6 bases lay outside the gene matches. Per the germline V gene, CDR1 is KGHSH and CDR2 is LQKENI. The CDR3 runs 15 residues. This chain's CDR3 is CASSPQAGAGNEQFF. CDR3 sequence (DNA): TGTGCCAGCTCACCACAGGCGGGAGCGGGCAATGAGCAGTTCTTC.

This chain joins TRBV6-1 and TRBJ2-7, with TRBD1 as a possible D gene (6 bases). Per the germline V gene, CDR1 is MNHNS and CDR2 is SASEGT. V lost 0 bases and J 1 base, leaving 10 bases between the germline ends. CDR3 length equals 15 residues. The CDR3 DNA reads as TGTGCCAGCAGTGAAGCGGGGACACCGTCCTACGAGCAGTACTTC. Encoded protein: CASSEAGTPSYEQYF.

This sequence joins TRBV29-1 and TRBJ1-2; D is perhaps TRBD1 (6 bases). The V gene's germline CDR1 is SQVTM and CDR2 ANQGSEA. This CDR3 comprises 11 residues. V dropped 4 bases and J dropped 13 bases, with 16 bases sitting between them. CDR3 protein: CSVGQDGPSTF. CDR3 sequence (DNA): TGCAGCGTTGGACAGGACGGACCGTCCACCTTC.

This chain connects TRBV6-2 or TRBV6-3 to TRBJ2-7; 8 nucleotides align to TRBD2. CDR1 MNHEY and CDR2 SVGEGT come from the germline V gene. V shed 2 bases and J 5 bases; nucleotides not matched to a gene: 8. The CDR3 consists of 15 residues. The CDR3 sequence: CASSYTGLVDHEQYF. CDR3 nucleotide sequence: TGTGCCAGCAGTTACACGGGACTAGTCGATCACGAGCAGTACTTC.

This chain connects TRBV4-2 to TRBJ2-7; 11 nucleotides agree with TRBD2. The CDR3 loop spans 16 amino acids. Losses at the gene ends were 0 bases for V and 7 bases for J; bases not matched to a gene: 8. CDR1 and CDR2 (germline): LGHNA, YNFKEQ. As DNA, the CDR3 is TGTGCCAGCAGCCAAGATCTTAGCGGGGGGGCCAGGGAGCAGTACTTC. It encodes CASSQDLSGGAREQYF.

This chain connects TRBV6-6 to TRBJ2-5, with 8 bases aligning to TRBD1. V was pared by 0 bases and J by 5 bases, with 5 bases of the junction left unmatched. The CDR3 is made up of 15 amino acids. Germline V CDR1 and CDR2: MNHNY, SVGAGI (reference sequence). Here the CDR3 DNA reads TGTGCCAGCAGTTACTCGACAGGGGTGGGGGAGACCCAGTACTTC. This codes for CASSYSTGVGETQYF.

The rearrangement uses TRBV28 and TRBJ2-7; D perhaps matches TRBD2 (6 bases). V dropped 6 bases and J dropped 6 bases, with 21 bases sitting between them. CDR1 and CDR2 (germline): MDHEN, SYDVKM. This CDR3 is 15 amino acids long. Written as DNA, the CDR3 is TGTGCCAGCAGCTTCCCGGGACTGGGCCCATCCGAGCAGTACTTC. Its translation: CASSFPGLGPSEQYF. The full variable domain, in which reference TRBV28 and TRBJ2-7 provide the parts outside the CDR3, is DVKVTQSSRYLVKRTGEKVFLECVQDMDHENMFWYRQDPGLGLRLIYFSYDVKMKEKGDIPEGYSVSREKKERFSLILESASTNQTSMYLCASSFPGLGPSEQYFGPGTRLTVT.

The rearrangement links TRBV7-2 to TRBJ2-7; 10 bases align to TRBD1. Trimming removed 5 bases from V and 3 bases from J; junction bases left unmatched: 4. The germline CDR1 and CDR2 sequences are SGHTA and FQGNSA. This CDR3 contains 14 residues. CDR3 sequence (DNA): TGTGCCAGCAGCACCCGGACAGGGGGCTACGAGCAGTACTTC. It codes for CASSTRTGGYEQYF.

V gene TRBV30 combines with J gene TRBJ2-3, with D uncertain. Germline V gene data show CDR1 as GTSNPN and CDR2 as SVGIG (reference sequence). Trimming took 0 bases from V and 7 from J, leaving 2 bases between them. The CDR3 runs 10 residues. The CDR3 nucleotides read TGTGCCTGGAGTGTTAATACGCAGTATTTT. Protein product: CAWSVNTQYF. Combining the CDR3 with reference TRBV30 and TRBJ2-3 gives the whole variable domain SQTIHQWPATLVQPVGSPLSLECTVEGTSNPNLYWYRQAAGRGLQLLFYSVGIGQISSEVPQNLSASRPQDRQFILSSKKLLLSDSGFYLCAWSVNTQYFGPGTRLTVL.

The chain joins TRBV5-6 to TRBJ2-5, with D tentatively TRBD2 (5 bases). This CDR3 contains 14 residues. Trimming removed 4 bases at V and 1 base at J, with 11 bases between. Germline lookup yields CDR1 SGHDT and CDR2 YYEEEE. The CDR3 here is CASSTWTSQETQYF. CDR3 in DNA: TGTGCCAGCAGCACTTGGACTTCCCAAGAGACCCAGTACTTC. Drawing the rest from reference TRBV5-6 and TRBJ2-5, the complete variable domain is DAGVTQSPTHLIKTRGQQVTLRCSPKSGHDTVSWYQQALGQGPQFIFQYYEEEERQRGNFPDRFSGHQFPNYSSELNVNALLLGDSALYLCASSTWTSQETQYFGPGTRLLVL.

A single count supports this clone. J is TRBJ2-5 and V is TRBV5-1, with 11 bases identical to TRBD1. The CDR3 consists of 14 residues. Germline values: CDR1 SGHRS, CDR2 YFSETQ. The ends lost 2 bases at V and 4 bases at J; junction bases unmatched: 1. CDR3 loop: CASSFGTGGETQYF. The DNA for the CDR3 is TGCGCCAGCAGCTTTGGGACAGGGGGAGAGACCCAGTACTTC.

The rearrangement joins TRBV6-6 to TRBJ2-7, with 8 positions matching TRBD1. Germline trimming cut 6 bases from V and 6 bases from J; bases unmatched to any gene: 7. There are 13 residues in the CDR3. The germline V gene has CDR1 MNHNY and CDR2 SVGAGI (reference sequence). CDR3 DNA: TGTGCCAGCAGGGAACAGGGGGGCGCCGAGCAGTACTTC. Protein sequence: CASREQGGAEQYF.

As for this clone: This CDR3 is also generated by other DNA sequences in the sample. This chain links TRBV5-1 with TRBJ2-3; 12 bases match TRBD2. The V and J ends lost 4 bases and 0 bases, in that order; junction bases with no gene match: 3. CDR1 SGHRS and CDR2 YFSETQ come from the germline V gene. The CDR3 is 16 residues long. Written as DNA, the CDR3 is TGCGCCAGCAGCACCGGACTAGCGGGGAGCACAGATACGCAGTATTTT. It encodes CASSTGLAGSTDTQYF.

This clone was detected a few times. This chain links TRBV10-3 with TRBJ2-7, with TRBD2 matching 9 bases. CDR1 and CDR2 from the germline V gene are ENHRY and SYGVKD. The CDR3 totals 15 residues. After removal of 6 bases from V and 7 bases from J, the junction contained 13 bases not matched to a gene. DNA for the CDR3: TGTGCCATCAGGGAAGGGGGTAGCGGGAGCGGGGAGCAGTACTTC. Translation: CAIREGGSGSGEQYF.

The J gene is TRBJ1-2, the V gene TRBV27; the match to TRBD1 covers 8 bases. Germline V CDR1 and CDR2: MNHEY, SMNVEV (reference sequence). V lost 6 bases to trimming and J lost 5 bases; unmatched junction nucleotides: 11. The CDR3 length is 15 residues. CDR3 sequence: CASSRSGTGGYGYTF. Written as DNA, the CDR3 is TGTGCCAGCAGCCGGTCCGGGACAGGTGGATATGGCTACACCTTC.

The chain carries TRBV6-5 and TRBJ2-7; 10 bases fit TRBD2. Trimming removed 5 bases from V and 3 bases from J; junction bases left unmatched: 7. From germline, CDR1 is MNHEY and CDR2 SVGAGI. The CDR3 loop spans 15 amino acids. CDR3 sequence: CASSPSGGADYEQYF. The CDR3 DNA follows: TGTGCCAGCAGTCCCAGCGGGGGGGCCGACTACGAGCAGTACTTC.

V gene TRBV27 combines with J gene TRBJ2-7, with D possibly matching TRBD2 (6 bases). CDR1 MNHEY and CDR2 SMNVEV come from the germline V gene (reference sequence). The ends were cut back, 8 bases at V and 5 bases at J, with 16 bases in the middle. The CDR3 contains 13 residues. The CDR3 DNA reads TGTGCCAGCCGGCGCCAGGGAGGTGACGAGCAGTACTTC. As protein: CASRRQGGDEQYF.